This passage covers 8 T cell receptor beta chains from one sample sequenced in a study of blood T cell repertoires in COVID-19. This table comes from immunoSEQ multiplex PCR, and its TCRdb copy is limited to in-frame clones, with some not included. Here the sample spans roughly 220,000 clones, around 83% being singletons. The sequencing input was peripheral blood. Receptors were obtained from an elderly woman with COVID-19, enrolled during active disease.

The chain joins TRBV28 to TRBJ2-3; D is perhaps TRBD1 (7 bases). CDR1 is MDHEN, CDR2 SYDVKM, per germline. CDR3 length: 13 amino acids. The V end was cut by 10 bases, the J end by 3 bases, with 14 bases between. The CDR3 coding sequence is TGTGCCACACTCCCAGGGGGGACAGATACGCAGTATTTT. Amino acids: CATLPGGTDTQYF.

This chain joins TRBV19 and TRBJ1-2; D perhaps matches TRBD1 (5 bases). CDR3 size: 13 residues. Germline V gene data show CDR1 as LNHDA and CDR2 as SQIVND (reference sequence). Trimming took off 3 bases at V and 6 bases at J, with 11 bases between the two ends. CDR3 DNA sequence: TGTGCCAGTAGTATGTGGGGGGTCAATGGCTACACCTTC. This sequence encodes CASSMWGVNGYTF.

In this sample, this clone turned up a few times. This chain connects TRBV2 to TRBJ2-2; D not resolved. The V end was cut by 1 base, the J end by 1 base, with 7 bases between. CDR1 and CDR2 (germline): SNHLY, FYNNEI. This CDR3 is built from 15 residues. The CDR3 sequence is CASSEGGVNTGELFF. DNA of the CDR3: TGTGCCAGCAGTGAAGGCGGAGTGAACACCGGGGAGCTGTTTTTT.

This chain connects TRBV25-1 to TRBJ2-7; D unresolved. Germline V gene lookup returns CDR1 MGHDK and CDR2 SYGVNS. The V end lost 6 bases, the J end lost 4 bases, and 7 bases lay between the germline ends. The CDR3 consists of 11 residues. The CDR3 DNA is TGTGCCAGCAGCTTACTGTACGAGCAGTACTTC. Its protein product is CASSLLYEQYF.

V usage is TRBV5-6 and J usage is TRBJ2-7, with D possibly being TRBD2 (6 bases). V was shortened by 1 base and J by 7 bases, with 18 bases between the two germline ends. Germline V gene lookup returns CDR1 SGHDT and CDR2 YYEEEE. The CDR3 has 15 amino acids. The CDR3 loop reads CASSLTGEFSGEQYF. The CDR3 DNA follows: TGTGCCAGCAGCTTGACGGGAGAGTTTTCCGGGGAGCAGTACTTC.

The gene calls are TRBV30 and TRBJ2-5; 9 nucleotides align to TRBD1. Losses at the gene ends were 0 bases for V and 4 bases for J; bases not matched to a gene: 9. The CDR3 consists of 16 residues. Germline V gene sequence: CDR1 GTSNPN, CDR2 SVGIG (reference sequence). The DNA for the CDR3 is TGTGCCTGGAGTGTTCAAGGACAGGGGTTCCGAGAGACCCAGTACTTC. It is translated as CAWSVQGQGFRETQYF.

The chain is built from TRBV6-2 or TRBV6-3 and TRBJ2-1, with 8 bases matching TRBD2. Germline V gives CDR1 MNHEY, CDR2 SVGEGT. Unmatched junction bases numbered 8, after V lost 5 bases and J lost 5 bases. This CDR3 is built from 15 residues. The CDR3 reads CASSGRGLGDNEQFF. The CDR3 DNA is TGTGCCAGCAGTGGCCGGGGACTAGGAGACAATGAGCAGTTCTTC.

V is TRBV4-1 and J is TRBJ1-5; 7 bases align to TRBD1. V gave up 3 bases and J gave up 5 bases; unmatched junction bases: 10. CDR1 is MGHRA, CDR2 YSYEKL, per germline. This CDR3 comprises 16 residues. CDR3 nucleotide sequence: TGCGCCAGCAGCCAGGAACAGGGGAATAGGCATCAGCCCCAGCATTTT. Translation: CASSQEQGNRHQPQHF.